The 25 T cell receptor beta chains reported below all come from one sample, sequenced in a study of T cells in women clearing cervical HPV infection. Repertoires were generated with immunoSEQ multiplex PCR, while TCRdb's copy carries only in-frame clones and drops some. The sample table sets out about 22,000 clones. Sample: blood buffy coat. These receptors were collected from a woman aged 18 to 75 with a cervical HPV16 infection that either progressed to CIN3+ or cleared (not recorded which).

Of note for this clone: The CDR3 extends 3 residues past the end of the read, so its final part is completed from the germline J gene. The genes are TRBV20-1 and TRBJ2-7, with 7 bases aligning to TRBD1. Trimming took 0 bases from V and 3 from J; bases not matched to a gene: 5. In germline, CDR1 is DFQATT, CDR2 SNEGSKA (reference sequence). CDR3 length equals 14 residues. The chain's CDR3 is CSARDPRQGYEQYF. CDR3 DNA, as far as it was read: TGCAGTGCTAGAGATCCCCGACAGGGCTACGAG.

Comment on this clone: The read comes to an end 3 residues before the CDR3 does, leaving the germline J gene to fill in the end. J is TRBJ2-5 and V is TRBV5-6; D ambiguous. The CDR3 covers 12 residues. The germline CDR1 and CDR2 sequences are SGHDT and YYEEEE. Trimming took 0 bases from V and 4 from J, leaving 4 bases between them. The part of the CDR3 DNA that was read is TGTGCCAGCAGCTTGGTCCGAGAGACC. The encoded protein is CASSLVRET. The complete CDR3 sequence is CASSLVRETQYF.

In terms of frequency, this clone is medium-sized. The read is 3 residues too short to cover the CDR3 end, so that end is filled in from the germline J gene. V usage is TRBV28 and J usage is TRBJ2-7, with D perhaps TRBD1 (5 bases). In germline, CDR1 is MDHEN, CDR2 SYDVKM. This CDR3 contains 15 residues. Trimming pared 7 bases from V and 0 bases from J, leaving 16 bases between. CDR3 sequence reads: CASKMPGYTSYEQYF. CDR3 DNA, as far as it was read: TGTGCCAGCAAAATGCCAGGGTATACCTCCTACGAG.

Details on this clone: The CDR3 end lies 3 residues beyond the end of the read and is filled in from the germline J gene. This sequence joins TRBV30 and TRBJ1-6; possibly TRBD1 for D (5 bases). The length of the CDR3 is 12 residues. The V gene's germline CDR1 is GTSNPN and CDR2 SVGIG (reference sequence). Trimming left V 3 bases short and J 10 bases short, with 10 bases between. CDR3 bases read: TGTGCCTGGAGGGCAGGGAACTCACCC. Translation gives CAWRAGNSP. The entire CDR3 reads CAWRAGNSPLHF.

Comment on this clone: From the germline J gene comes the end of the CDR3, since the read stops 3 residues before it. The chain combines TRBV20-1 with TRBJ2-3, with TRBD2 as a possible D gene (5 bases). Germline V gene sequence: CDR1 DFQATT, CDR2 SNEGSKA (reference sequence). Trimming pared 4 bases from V and 2 bases from J, leaving 13 bases between. This CDR3 contains 14 residues. The sequenced CDR3 bases are TGCAGTGCTAACATGAGCGGTAACACAGATACG. Translating it yields CSANMSGNTDT. The entire CDR3 protein is CSANMSGNTDTQYF.

In the case of this clone: The read finishes 3 residues shy of the CDR3 end, and the germline J gene is used to complete it. The rearrangement links TRBV7-3 to TRBJ2-7, with 12 bases fitting TRBD2. The CDR3 runs 16 residues. In germline, CDR1 is SGHTA, CDR2 FQGTGA. After removal of 5 bases from V and 5 bases from J, the junction contained 10 bases not matched to a gene. CDR3 DNA (partial): TGTGCCAGCAGCGCCTCACTAGCGGGGGGTTTAAACGAG. Translated, it gives CASSASLAGGLNE. The whole CDR3 protein is CASSASLAGGLNEQYF.

Of note for this clone: Sequencing ends 3 residues short of the CDR3 end; the germline J gene provides the rest. This chain connects TRBV6-2 or TRBV6-3 to TRBJ1-5; 8 nucleotides agree with TRBD1. V shed 4 bases, J shed 3 bases, and the junction held 11 bases outside the gene matches. The CDR3 totals 17 residues. CDR1 is MNHEY, CDR2 SVGEGT, per germline. CDR3 bases read: TGTGCCAGCAGTTTAGGGTCAGGGGGCTTGAACAATCAGCCC. Its translation is CASSLGSGGLNNQP. From start to end, the CDR3 is CASSLGSGGLNNQPQHF.

As to this clone: Coverage ceases 3 residues before the CDR3 finishes, and the germline J gene fills in the end. The V call is TRBV29-1, the J call TRBJ1-1; a weak D match, TRBD1 (6 bases). V lost 3 bases and J lost 1, with 18 bases in between. Germline CDR1 and CDR2: SQVTM and ANQGSEA. This CDR3 has 16 residues. CDR3 bases read: TGCAGCGTTGAGAAAGGAGGGGGTACATGGAACACTGAA. Translation: CSVEKGGGTWNTE. The complete CDR3 reads CSVEKGGGTWNTEAFF.

Concerning this clone itself: The observed sequence ends 3 residues before the CDR3 terminus, with the missing tail filled in from the germline J gene. The chain links TRBV18 to TRBJ2-3; D is unresolved. Trimming took off 0 bases at V and 4 bases at J, with 5 bases between the two ends. CDR1 and CDR2 from the germline V gene are KGHSH and LQKENI. The CDR3 loop spans 13 amino acids. The part of the CDR3 DNA that was read is TGTGCCAGCTCACCACCGTCGGCAGATACG. Translation gives CASSPPSADT. The whole CDR3 sequence reads CASSPPSADTQYF.

To note about this clone: The read finishes 3 residues shy of the CDR3 end, and the germline J gene is used to complete it. The chain is built from TRBV12-3 or TRBV12-4 and TRBJ2-5, with 7 bases matching TRBD1. This CDR3 spans 14 amino acids. V was clipped by 6 bases and J by 5 bases; unmatched bases: 9. The CDR3 reads CASSRGQVLETQYF. The CDR3 bases that were read are TGTGCCAGCAGCCGAGGACAGGTCTTGGAGACC.

As regards this clone: The read terminates 3 residues ahead of where the CDR3 ends, so the germline J gene completes it. This chain connects TRBV5-1 to TRBJ1-1; 7 nucleotides agree with TRBD1. The germline V gene encodes CDR1 SGHRS and CDR2 YFSETQ. The CDR3 loop spans 18 amino acids. V lost 0 bases, J lost 3 bases, and 14 bases stayed unmatched. The sequenced part of the CDR3 DNA is TGCGCCAGCAGCTTGGGGAGGGGGCTCCTAAAGGAGGACACTGAA. It is translated as CASSLGRGLLKEDTE. The whole CDR3 is CASSLGRGLLKEDTEAFF.

As to this clone: The missing CDR3 end, 3 residues past where the read stops, is filled in from the germline J gene. V usage is TRBV7-9 and J usage is TRBJ1-6, with 9 bases identical to TRBD1. The CDR3 contains 14 residues. Germline V gives CDR1 SEHNR, CDR2 FQNEAQ (reference sequence). The V gene end was trimmed by 5 bases and the J gene end by 6 bases; junction bases not matched to a gene: 2. The CDR3 DNA, read in part, is TGTGCCAGCAGCGTGGACAGGGGTAATTCACCC. Amino acid sequence: CASSVDRGNSP. The entire CDR3 sequence reads CASSVDRGNSPLHF.

Worth noting for this clone: Sequencing ends 3 residues short of the CDR3 end; the germline J gene provides the rest. The V gene is TRBV7-9, the J gene TRBJ1-4, with 8 bases matching TRBD1. CDR3 length: 14 residues. Germline V gene sequence: CDR1 SEHNR, CDR2 FQNEAQ (reference sequence). V lost 5 bases, J lost 6 bases, and 5 bases stayed unmatched. The CDR3 bases that were read are TGTGCCAGCAGCGCACAGGGGGGGGATGAAAAA. As protein: CASSAQGGDEK. From start to end, the CDR3 is CASSAQGGDEKLFF.

To note about this clone: The read comes to an end 3 residues before the CDR3 does, leaving the germline J gene to fill in the end. The chain couples TRBV5-1 to TRBJ2-5, with TRBD1 matching over 9 bases. Looked up from germline, CDR1 is SGHRS and CDR2 is YFSETQ. V trimming: 4 bases; J trimming: 4 bases; junction bases outside the gene matches: 2. The CDR3 spans 13 residues. CDR3: CASSRDRVETQYF. CDR3 DNA (partial): TGCGCCAGCAGCCGGGACAGGGTAGAGACC.

Remarks on this clone: The CDR3 goes on 3 residues after the read ends, and that part is filled in from the germline J gene. The rearrangement joins TRBV7-2 to TRBJ1-3; D perhaps matches TRBD1 (5 bases). V was clipped by 10 bases and J by 8 bases, with 15 bases between them. Germline V lookup: CDR1 SGHTA, CDR2 FQGNSA. The CDR3 is made up of 12 amino acids. The part of the CDR3 DNA that was read is TGTGCCATCCCACATGGGGCAGACACC. Translating gives CAIPHGADT. The entire CDR3 protein reads CAIPHGADTIYF.

Details on this clone: The read falls 3 residues short of the CDR3 end, and the missing part is taken from the germline J gene. V is TRBV29-1 and J is TRBJ1-2, with 8 positions matching TRBD1. The CDR3 is 13 amino acids. Germline CDR1 is SQVTM and CDR2 is ANQGSEA. V lost 6 bases, J lost 2 bases, and 5 bases stayed unmatched. CDR3 protein: CSVQGATNYGYTF. The sequenced CDR3 bases are TGCAGCGTCCAGGGGGCCACCAACTATGGC.

Comment on this clone: The read terminates 3 residues ahead of where the CDR3 ends, so the germline J gene completes it. This rearrangement joins TRBV20-1 to TRBJ2-1, with D possibly TRBD2 on 6 matching bases. The length of the CDR3 is 15 residues. Germline lookup yields CDR1 DFQATT and CDR2 SNEGSKA (reference sequence). The V end lost 0 bases, the J end lost 3 bases, and 12 bases lay between the germline ends. The CDR3 sequence: CSARDGGLFYNEQFF. The part of the CDR3 DNA that was read is TGCAGTGCTAGAGACGGGGGACTTTTCTACAATGAG.

CDR3 DNA, as far as it was read: TGCAGCGTTGCGTCAGGGGGTAGGACTGAA. Amino acids: CSVASGGRTE. The whole CDR3 sequence reads CSVASGGRTEAFF. The rearrangement uses TRBV29-1 and TRBJ1-1; 7 bases map to TRBD1. From the germline J gene comes the end of the CDR3, since the read stops 3 residues before it. V lost 4 bases and J lost 5; bases outside the gene matches: 7. Germline V gives CDR1 SQVTM, CDR2 ANQGSEA. The CDR3 sequence is 13 residues long.

Turning to this clone: The CDR3 is cut off 3 residues early in the read; its end comes from the germline J gene. The gene calls are TRBV20-1 and TRBJ2-5; TRBD1 agrees at 9 bases. Per germline, CDR1 DFQATT and CDR2 SNEGSKA (reference sequence). The J segment lost 7 bases and the V segment lost 1 base, leaving 7 bases of the junction unmatched. The CDR3 consists of 14 residues. Incomplete CDR3 DNA: TGCAGTGCTAGAGGGGGGACAGGGTATACGACC. Its translation is CSARGGTGYTT. The complete CDR3 sequence is CSARGGTGYTTQYF.

For this clone: The CDR3 goes on 3 residues after the read ends, and that part is filled in from the germline J gene. The chain carries TRBV5-4 and TRBJ2-2; TRBD1 might be the D (6 bases). V was shortened by 3 bases and J by 5 bases, with 14 bases between the two germline ends. CDR3 length: 15 amino acids. CDR1 is SGHNT, CDR2 YYREEE, per germline (reference sequence). Incomplete CDR3 DNA: TGTGCCAGCAGCTCGGGACAAGGAAGGACCGGGGAG. This codes for CASSSGQGRTGE. In full, the CDR3 is CASSSGQGRTGELFF.

Note on this clone: The read ends 3 residues before the CDR3 terminus; that terminus is restored from the germline J gene. The rearrangement links TRBV12-5 to TRBJ2-3; 9 bases are a match to TRBD1. CDR1 is LGHNT, CDR2 FRNRAP, per germline. The CDR3 runs to 15 residues. V lost 7 bases and J lost 8; bases outside the gene matches: 13. The DNA read from the CDR3 is TGTGCTAGTGCCCCGGGACAGGGAAACCCCGGTACG. Translating it yields CASAPGQGNPGT. The full CDR3 is CASAPGQGNPGTQYF.

The CDR3 reads CSVEGPGGTDTQYF. CDR3 DNA (partial): TGCAGCGTTGAAGGTCCCGGGGGAACAGATACG. The chain carries TRBV29-1 and TRBJ2-3; possible D gene TRBD2, 6 bases. The read ends 3 residues shy of where the CDR3 ends; the end is completed using the germline J gene. The ends were cut back, 1 base at V and 3 bases at J, with 11 bases in the middle. Looked up from germline, CDR1 is SQVTM and CDR2 is ANQGSEA. The CDR3 is made up of 14 amino acids.

A note on this clone: The read ends 3 residues before the CDR3 terminus; that terminus is restored from the germline J gene. J is TRBJ2-7 and V is TRBV7-9, with 7 nucleotides matching TRBD1. The V segment lost 3 bases and the J segment 6 bases; nucleotides outside the gene matches: 5. Germline CDR1 reads SEHNR; CDR2 reads FQNEAQ (reference sequence). The CDR3 length is 13 residues. The CDR3 loop reads CASSLPTGVEQYF. The CDR3 bases that were read are TGTGCCAGCAGCTTGCCCACAGGGGTCGAG.

As concerns this clone: The CDR3 goes on 3 residues after the read ends, and that part is filled in from the germline J gene. The chain links TRBV30 to TRBJ1-2; TRBD1 matches 8 bases. Germline CDR1 is GTSNPN and CDR2 is SVGIG (reference sequence). This CDR3 has 13 residues. Trimming removed 5 bases from V and 4 bases from J; junction bases left unmatched: 6. The part of the CDR3 DNA that was read is TGTGCCTGGGGACAGGGTTCGGGCTATGGC. Translation: CAWGQGSGYG. The full CDR3 sequence reads CAWGQGSGYGYTF.

As to this clone: The sequenced fragment ends 3 residues before the CDR3 boundary, so the rest is inferred from the germline J gene. This chain uses TRBV4-1 with TRBJ2-7, with 13 nucleotides matching TRBD2. The CDR3 spans 18 residues. Germline V gene lookup returns CDR1 MGHRA and CDR2 YSYEKL. The V segment lost 4 bases and the J segment 1 base; nucleotides outside the gene matches: 10. The CDR3 bases that were read are TGCGCCAGCAGCCCTCGGCTACTAGCGGGGGGGCAATCCTACGAG. This gives the protein CASSPRLLAGGQSYE. The full-length CDR3 reads as CASSPRLLAGGQSYEQYF.